The clone carrying this T cell receptor beta chain was found many times. Its antigen remains unidentified. These data are taken from a study of response to subunit inactivated influenza vaccine. TCRdb passed the RT-PCR reads through MiXCR, listing each CDR3 protein once. The sample lists 860,000 or so distinct CDR3 sequences, about 20% occurring once. Study-wide results and caveats: New T cells are recruited in small numbers by each seasonal influenza vaccination, according to the authors' suggestion.

Germline CDR1 and CDR2: SQVTM and ANQGSEA. The CDR3 is 14 residues long. Between the trimmed V and J ends, which lost 6 bases and 1 base, there was a span of 15 bases. Sequenced material: PBMCs from blood, taken 4 to 6 days after vaccination. The V gene is TRBV29-1, the J gene TRBJ2-5, with D possibly matching TRBD2 (5 bases). The receptor's source is a man between 50 and 59 years old who received an inactivated influenza vaccine. In DNA, the CDR3 is TGCAGCGTCGTCGCACGGGATATCCAAGAGACCCAGTACTTC. It yields the protein CSVVARDIQETQYF.